The rows below give T cell receptor beta chains drawn from one sample of a study of blood T cell repertoires in COVID-19. The table came from immunoSEQ multiplex PCR; TCRdb's copy has only in-frame clones and leaves some out. The sample includes approximately 70,000 clones, less than 85% of them seen just once. Source material: peripheral blood. Every receptor here comes from a woman older than 75 with active or convalescent COVID-19. Each CDR3 is given with its conserved first and last residue. Each record gives: clone size, D gene, V gene, J gene, CDR3 protein, CDR3 DNA. D genes are given only for firm matches. Where a row states a size, it is once, few, many or the class of an expanded clone; other rows omit it.

>-|TRBD1|TRBV7-2|TRBJ1-1
CASRRQGYTEAFF
TGTGCCAGCAGGAGACAGGGCTACACTGAAGCTTTCTTT
>-|-|TRBV7-2|TRBJ2-3
CASSLARAGLTDTQYF
TGTGCCAGCAGCTTAGCGCGGGCGGGGCTCACAGATACGCAGTATTTT
>-|-|TRBV9|TRBJ2-1
CASSPRSRVDGEQFF
TGTGCCAGCAGCCCCCGAAGTCGGGTTGATGGTGAGCAGTTCTTC
>-|-|TRBV11-2|TRBJ2-7
CASSLAGPFYEQYF
TGTGCCAGCAGCTTAGCAGGTCCATTCTACGAGCAGTACTTC
>-|TRBD1|TRBV7-9|TRBJ1-1
CASSTGQMNTEAFF
TGTGCCAGCAGCACGGGACAGATGAACACTGAAGCTTTCTTT
>-|-|TRBV5-6|TRBJ1-2
CASSLVHSNYGYTF
TGTGCCAGCAGCTTGGTTCACAGTAACTATGGCTACACCTTC
>-|TRBD2|TRBV27|TRBJ2-1
CASRLRTSGAYNEQFF
TGTGCCAGCAGACTACGGACTAGCGGGGCCTACAATGAGCAGTTCTTC
>-|TRBD1|TRBV3-1/TRBV3-2|TRBJ2-7
CASSQEQGYYEQYF
TGTGCCAGCAGCCAAGAACAGGGGTACTACGAGCAGTACTTC
>-|-|TRBV7-9|TRBJ1-5
CASSLLGGEQPQHF
TGTGCCAGCAGCTTACTTGGAGGGGAACAGCCCCAGCATTTT
>once|TRBD1|TRBV2|TRBJ1-6
CASSESRGTANSPLHF
TGTGCCAGCAGTGAAAGTAGGGGGACAGCTAATTCACCCCTCCACTTT
>-|-|TRBV12-5|TRBJ2-3
CASGRGTLYGDTQYF
TGTGCTAGTGGAAGAGGGACTCTATACGGGGATACGCAGTATTTT
>-|TRBD2|TRBV20-1|TRBJ2-1
CSANEERGNNEQFF
TGCAGTGCTAATGAGGAGCGGGGTAACAATGAGCAGTTCTTC
>-|TRBD1|TRBV7-9|TRBJ1-1
CASSEDRGRLNTEAFF
TGTGCCAGCAGCGAGGACAGGGGGCGATTGAACACTGAAGCTTTCTTT
>-|-|TRBV7-2|TRBJ2-1
CASSWGFTAGNEQFF
TGTGCCAGCAGCTGGGGATTCACTGCGGGCAATGAGCAGTTCTTC
>-|TRBD2|TRBV28|TRBJ2-7
CASSFPSGWRTYEQYF
TGTGCCAGCAGTTTCCCTAGCGGGTGGAGAACCTACGAGCAGTACTTC
>-|-|TRBV18|TRBJ2-2
CASSPSNRVAGELFF
TGTGCCAGCTCACCAAGCAACAGGGTAGCCGGGGAGCTGTTTTTT
>once|TRBD2|TRBV7-9|TRBJ2-3
CASSFGLAGGRTDTQYF
TGTGCCAGCAGCTTCGGGCTAGCGGGGGGGCGAACAGATACGCAGTATTTT
>-|TRBD1|TRBV5-5|TRBJ2-3
CASSPDRGGDTQYF
TGTGCCAGCAGCCCCGACAGGGGTGGAGATACGCAGTATTTT
>-|TRBD2|TRBV2|TRBJ2-7
CASSDPETYGGAYYEQYF
TGTGCCAGCAGTGACCCCGAAACGTACGGGGGGGCCTACTACGAGCAGTACTTC
>many|-|TRBV29-1|TRBJ2-1
CSVEERYNEQFF
TGCAGCGTTGAAGAGCGGTACAATGAGCAGTTCTTC
>-|TRBD1|TRBV19|TRBJ1-2
CASWDRHHGYTF
TGTGCCAGCTGGGACAGGCACCATGGCTACACCTTC
>-|TRBD2|TRBV11-2|TRBJ2-1
CASSFRRGDNEQFF
TGTGCCAGCAGCTTCCGGCGGGGGGACAATGAGCAGTTCTTC
>-|-|TRBV7-8|TRBJ1-3
CASSLSGRSGNTIYF
TGTGCCAGCAGCTTATCTGGCCGCTCTGGAAACACCATATATTTT
>-|-|TRBV7-2|TRBJ1-5
CASSFGGGKDQPQHF
TGTGCCAGCAGCTTCGGGGGGGGAAAAGATCAGCCCCAGCATTTT
>-|-|TRBV19|TRBJ2-5
CASKGDRETQYF
TGTGCCAGTAAAGGGGATCGCGAGACCCAGTACTTC
>-|-|TRBV6-5|TRBJ2-7
CASNTYEQYF
TGTGCCAGCAATACCTACGAGCAGTACTTC
>-|TRBD2|TRBV4-1|TRBJ2-1
CASSQDVGTSGISYNEQFF
TGCGCCAGCAGCCAAGACGTGGGGACTAGCGGGATCTCCTACAATGAGCAGTTCTTC